The clone carrying this T cell receptor (beta chain) has a count of ten or more. Its antigen is not known. TCR alpha and beta CDR3 regions were amplified from RNA using iRepertoire nested multiplex PCR. TCRdb used MiXCR to reprocess the multiplex PCR reads, holding one entry per CDR3 protein. The sample lists 100,000 to 150,000 distinct CDR3 sequences, approximately 23% occurring once. This entry is derived from a study of glioma-infiltrating T cells. Study outcomes and limitations: Only very few CDR3 sequences appeared in both tissue and blood.

CDR1 is LNHNV, CDR2 YYDKDF, per germline (reference sequence). V lost 2 bases to trimming and J lost 2 bases, with 9 bases between them. There are 14 residues in the CDR3. The receptor was isolated from a human donor with low-grade glioma or glioblastoma, undergoing nonglioma brain surgery, or in good health (not recorded which). The specimen sequenced was glioma tissue, nonneoplastic brain tissue, or PBMCs (not recorded which). This chain connects TRBV15 to TRBJ2-5; either TRBD1 or TRBD2 may supply D (6 bases each). The CDR3 nucleotides read TGTGCCACCAGCAGACGGGGGCCGCAAGAGACCCAGTACTTC. Protein: CATSRRGPQETQYF.